A selection of T cell receptor beta chains follows, all from one sample in a study of OX40 agonist ivuxolimab in advanced cancers. Assay: immunoSEQ multiplex PCR; the TCRdb copy retains only in-frame clones and omits some. In the table there are 70,000 to 85,000 clones, approximately 86% of which are singletons. The sample was CD4+ or CD8+ T cells sorted from blood, taken in a trial of the OX40 agonist ivuxolimab. These TCRs come from an adult with an advanced solid tumor such as melanoma, head and neck, liver or kidney cancer. Each CDR3 is given with its conserved first and last residue. D genes are given only for firm matches. Size tells how often a clone was seen (once, few, many) or the class of an expanded clone, and some rows leave it out.

CDR3 length	D gene	clone size	J gene	V gene	CDR3 DNA	CDR3 protein
14	TRBD2	-	TRBJ2-5	TRBV30	TGTGCCTGGAGCGCGGGGGGGCCAGGGGAGACCCAGTACTTC	CAWSAGGPGETQYF
14	-	-	TRBJ2-7	TRBV27	TGTGCCAGCAGTTACCGGGCCCTAGCCCTCGAGCAGTACTTC	CASSYRALALEQYF
16	-	-	TRBJ1-4	TRBV5-8	TGTGCCAGCAGCGGGGGCCTTAGGGCAACTAATGAAAAACTGTTTTTT	CASSGGLRATNEKLFF
15	TRBD2	once	TRBJ2-5	TRBV19	TGTGCCAGTAGTACAGTAGCGGGGGGCCCAGAGACCCAGTACTTC	CASSTVAGGPETQYF
13	TRBD1	-	TRBJ1-4	TRBV2	TGTGCCAGCGCCGGGACAGGCGGGGAAAAACTGTTTTTT	CASAGTGGEKLFF
16	TRBD1	-	TRBJ2-3	TRBV23-1	TGCGCCAGCAGTAAACAGGGGGGAGTTGGCACAGATACGCAGTATTTT	CASSKQGGVGTDTQYF
14	-	-	TRBJ2-5	TRBV5-1	TGCGCCAGCAGCGAGGGTCTAGGGGTGGAGACCCAGTACTTC	CASSEGLGVETQYF
14	-	-	TRBJ1-2	TRBV6-1	TGTGCCAGCAGGGGGACTCGAGCTAACTATGGCTACACCTTC	CASRGTRANYGYTF
13	-	-	TRBJ1-1	TRBV28	TGTGCCAGCAGTATGGAGTCTAATACTGAAGCTTTCTTT	CASSMESNTEAFF
13	-	once	TRBJ2-7	TRBV9	TGTGCCAGCAGCGCCACTAGCAGTTACGAGCAGTACTTC	CASSATSSYEQYF
16	TRBD2	-	TRBJ2-7	TRBV7-2	TGTGCCAGCAGCCTAACTAGCGGGAGATCATCCTACGAGCAGTACTTC	CASSLTSGRSSYEQYF
14	TRBD1	-	TRBJ2-7	TRBV28	TGTGCCAGCAGTTTTGGGCAGGGGGCGAACGAGCAGTACTTC	CASSFGQGANEQYF
15	-	-	TRBJ2-3	TRBV6-5	TGTGCCAGCAGTTACAATCCAAGTCAGACAGATACGCAGTATTTT	CASSYNPSQTDTQYF
12	-	-	TRBJ2-7	TRBV29-1	TGCAGCGTTGGGACTCTAGGGAGCGAGCAGTACTTC	CSVGTLGSEQYF
13	-	-	TRBJ2-1	TRBV11-3	TGTGCCAGCAGCTTAGGGACAGTTCATGAGCAGTTCTTC	CASSLGTVHEQFF